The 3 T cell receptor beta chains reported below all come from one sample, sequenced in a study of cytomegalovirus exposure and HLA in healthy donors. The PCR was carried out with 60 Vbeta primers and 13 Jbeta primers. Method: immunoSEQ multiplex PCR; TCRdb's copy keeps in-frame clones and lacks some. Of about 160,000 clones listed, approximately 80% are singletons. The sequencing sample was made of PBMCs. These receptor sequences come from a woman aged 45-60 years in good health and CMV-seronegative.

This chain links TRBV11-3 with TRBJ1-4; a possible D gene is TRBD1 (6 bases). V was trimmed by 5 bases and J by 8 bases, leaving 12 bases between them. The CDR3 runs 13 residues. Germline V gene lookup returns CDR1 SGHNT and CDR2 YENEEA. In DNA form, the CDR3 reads TGTGCCAGCAGCGTTTCAGGGGAGGAAAAACTGTTTTTT. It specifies CASSVSGEEKLFF.

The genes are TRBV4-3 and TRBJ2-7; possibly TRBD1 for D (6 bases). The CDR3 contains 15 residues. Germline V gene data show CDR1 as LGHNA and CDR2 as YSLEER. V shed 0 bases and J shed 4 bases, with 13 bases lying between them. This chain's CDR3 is CASSQEVQGFYEQYF. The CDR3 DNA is TGCGCCAGCAGCCAAGAGGTACAGGGTTTTTACGAGCAGTACTTC.

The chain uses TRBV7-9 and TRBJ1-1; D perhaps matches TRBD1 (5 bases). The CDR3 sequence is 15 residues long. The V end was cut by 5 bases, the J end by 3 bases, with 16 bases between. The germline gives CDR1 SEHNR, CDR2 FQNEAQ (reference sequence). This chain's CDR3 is CASSPWGGGDTEAFF. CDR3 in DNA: TGTGCCAGCAGCCCATGGGGCGGGGGGGACACTGAAGCTTTCTTT.